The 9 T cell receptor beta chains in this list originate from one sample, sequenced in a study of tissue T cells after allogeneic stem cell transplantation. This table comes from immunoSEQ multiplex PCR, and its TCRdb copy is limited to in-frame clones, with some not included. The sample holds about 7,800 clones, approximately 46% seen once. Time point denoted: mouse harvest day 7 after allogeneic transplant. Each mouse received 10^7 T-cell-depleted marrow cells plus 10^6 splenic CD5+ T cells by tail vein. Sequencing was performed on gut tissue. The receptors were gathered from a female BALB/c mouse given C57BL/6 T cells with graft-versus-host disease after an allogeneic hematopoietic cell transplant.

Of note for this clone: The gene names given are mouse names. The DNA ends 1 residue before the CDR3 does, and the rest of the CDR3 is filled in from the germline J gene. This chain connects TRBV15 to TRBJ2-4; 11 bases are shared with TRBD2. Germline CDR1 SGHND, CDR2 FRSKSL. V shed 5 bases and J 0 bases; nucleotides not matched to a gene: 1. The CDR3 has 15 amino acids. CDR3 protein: CASSRDWGSQNTLYF. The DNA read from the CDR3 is TGTGCCAGCAGTCGGGACTGGGGGAGTCAAAACACCTTGTAC.

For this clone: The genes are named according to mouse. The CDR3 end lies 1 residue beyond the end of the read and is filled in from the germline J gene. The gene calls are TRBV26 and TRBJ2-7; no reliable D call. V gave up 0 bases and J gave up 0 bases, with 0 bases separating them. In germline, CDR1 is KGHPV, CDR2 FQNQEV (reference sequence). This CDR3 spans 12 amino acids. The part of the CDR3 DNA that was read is TGTGCCAGCAGTCTGTCCTCCTATGAACAGTAC. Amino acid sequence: CASSLSSYEQY. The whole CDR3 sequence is CASSLSSYEQYF.

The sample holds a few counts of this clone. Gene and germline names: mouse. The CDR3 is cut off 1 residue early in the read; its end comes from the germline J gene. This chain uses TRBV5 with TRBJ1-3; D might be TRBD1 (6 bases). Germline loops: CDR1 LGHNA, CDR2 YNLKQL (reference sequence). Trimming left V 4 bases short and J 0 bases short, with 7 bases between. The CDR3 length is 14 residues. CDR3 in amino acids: CASSRDNSGNTLYF. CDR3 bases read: TGTGCCAGCAGCCGGGACAATTCTGGAAATACGCTCTAT.

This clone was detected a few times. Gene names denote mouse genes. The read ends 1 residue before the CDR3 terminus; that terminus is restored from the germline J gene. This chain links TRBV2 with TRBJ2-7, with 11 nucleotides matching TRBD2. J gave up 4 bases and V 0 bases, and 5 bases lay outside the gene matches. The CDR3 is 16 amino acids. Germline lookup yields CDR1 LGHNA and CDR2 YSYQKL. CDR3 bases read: TGTGCCAGCAGCCAAGAAGGATGGACTGGGGGGTATGAACAGTAC. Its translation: CASSQEGWTGGYEQY. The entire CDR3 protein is CASSQEGWTGGYEQYF.

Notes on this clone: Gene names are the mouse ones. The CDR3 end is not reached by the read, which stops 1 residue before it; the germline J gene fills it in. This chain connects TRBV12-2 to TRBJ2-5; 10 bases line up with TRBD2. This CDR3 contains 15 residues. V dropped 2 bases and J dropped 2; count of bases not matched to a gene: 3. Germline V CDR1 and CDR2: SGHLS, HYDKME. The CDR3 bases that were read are TGTGCCAGCTCTCGGGACTGGGGACTCCAAGACACCCAGTAC. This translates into CASSRDWGLQDTQY. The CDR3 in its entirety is CASSRDWGLQDTQYF.

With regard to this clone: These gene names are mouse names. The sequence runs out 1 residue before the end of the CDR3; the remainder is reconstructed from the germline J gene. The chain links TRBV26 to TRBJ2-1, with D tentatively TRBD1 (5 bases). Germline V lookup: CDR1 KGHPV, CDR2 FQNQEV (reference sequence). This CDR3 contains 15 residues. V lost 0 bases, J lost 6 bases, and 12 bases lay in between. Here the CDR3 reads CASSLSTAGFAEQFF. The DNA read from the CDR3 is TGTGCCAGCAGTCTGTCGACGGCAGGGTTTGCTGAGCAGTTC.

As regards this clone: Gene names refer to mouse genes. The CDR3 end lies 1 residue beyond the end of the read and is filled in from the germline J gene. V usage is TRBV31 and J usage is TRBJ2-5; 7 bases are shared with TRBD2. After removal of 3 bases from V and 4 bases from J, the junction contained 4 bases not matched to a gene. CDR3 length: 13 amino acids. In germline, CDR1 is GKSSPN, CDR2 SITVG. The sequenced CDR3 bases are TGTGCCTGGAGCTACTGGGGAGAAGACACCCAGTAC. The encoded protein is CAWSYWGEDTQY. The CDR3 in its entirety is CAWSYWGEDTQYF. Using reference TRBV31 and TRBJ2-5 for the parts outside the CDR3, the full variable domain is AQTIHQWPVAEIKAVGSPLSLGCTIKGKSSPNLYWYWQATGGTLQQLFYSITVGQVESVVQLNLSASRPKDDQFILSTEKLLLSHSGFYLCAWSYWGEDTQYFGPGTRLLVL.

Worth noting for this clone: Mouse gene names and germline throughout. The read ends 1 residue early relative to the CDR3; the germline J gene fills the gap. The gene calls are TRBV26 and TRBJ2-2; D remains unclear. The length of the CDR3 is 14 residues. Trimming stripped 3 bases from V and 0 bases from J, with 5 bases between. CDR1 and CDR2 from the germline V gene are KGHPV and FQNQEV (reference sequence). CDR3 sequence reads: CASSLTSNTGQLYF. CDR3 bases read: TGTGCCAGCAGTCTCACATCAAACACCGGGCAGCTCTAC.

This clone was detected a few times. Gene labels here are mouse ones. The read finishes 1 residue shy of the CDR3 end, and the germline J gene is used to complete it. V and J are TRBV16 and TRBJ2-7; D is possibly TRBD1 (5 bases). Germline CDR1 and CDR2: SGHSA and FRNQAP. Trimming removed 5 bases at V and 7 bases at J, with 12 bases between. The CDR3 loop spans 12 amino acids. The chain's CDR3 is CASSNQGSEQYF. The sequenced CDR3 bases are TGTGCAAGCAGCAATCAGGGTAGCGAACAGTAC.